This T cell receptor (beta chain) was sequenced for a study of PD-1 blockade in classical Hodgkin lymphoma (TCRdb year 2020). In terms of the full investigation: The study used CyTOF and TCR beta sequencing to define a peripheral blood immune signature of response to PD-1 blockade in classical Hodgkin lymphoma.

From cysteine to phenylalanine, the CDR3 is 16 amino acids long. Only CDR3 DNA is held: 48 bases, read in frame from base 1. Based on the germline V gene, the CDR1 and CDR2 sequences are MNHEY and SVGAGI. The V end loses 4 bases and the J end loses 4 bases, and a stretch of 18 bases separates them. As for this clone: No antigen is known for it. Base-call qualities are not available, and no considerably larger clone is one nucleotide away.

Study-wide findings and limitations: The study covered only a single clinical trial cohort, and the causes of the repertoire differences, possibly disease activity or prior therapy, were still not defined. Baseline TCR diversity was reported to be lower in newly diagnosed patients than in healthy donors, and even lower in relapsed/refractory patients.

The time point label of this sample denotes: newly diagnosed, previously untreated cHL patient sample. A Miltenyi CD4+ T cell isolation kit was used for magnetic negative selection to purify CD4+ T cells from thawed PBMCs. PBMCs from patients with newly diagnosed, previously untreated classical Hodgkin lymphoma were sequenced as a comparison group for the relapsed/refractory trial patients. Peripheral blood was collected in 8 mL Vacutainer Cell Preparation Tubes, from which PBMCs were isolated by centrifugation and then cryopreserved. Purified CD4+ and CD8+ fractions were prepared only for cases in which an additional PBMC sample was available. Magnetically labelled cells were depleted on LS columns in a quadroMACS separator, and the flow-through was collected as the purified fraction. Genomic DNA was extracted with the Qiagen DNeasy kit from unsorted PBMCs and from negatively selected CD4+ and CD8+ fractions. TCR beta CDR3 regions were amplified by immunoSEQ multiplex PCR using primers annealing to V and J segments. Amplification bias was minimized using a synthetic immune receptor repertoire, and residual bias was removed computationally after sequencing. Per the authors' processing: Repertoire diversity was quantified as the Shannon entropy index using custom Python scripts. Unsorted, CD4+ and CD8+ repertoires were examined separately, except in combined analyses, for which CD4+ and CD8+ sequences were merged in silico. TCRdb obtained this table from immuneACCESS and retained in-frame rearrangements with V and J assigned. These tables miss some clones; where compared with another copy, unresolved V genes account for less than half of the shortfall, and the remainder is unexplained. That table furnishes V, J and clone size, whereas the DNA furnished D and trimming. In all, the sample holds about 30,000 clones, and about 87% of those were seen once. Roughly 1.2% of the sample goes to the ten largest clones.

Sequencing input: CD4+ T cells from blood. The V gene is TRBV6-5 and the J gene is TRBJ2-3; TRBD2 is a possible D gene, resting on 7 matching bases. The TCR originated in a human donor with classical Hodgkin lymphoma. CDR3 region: CASSSVTGTTADTQYF. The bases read TGTGCCAGCAGTTCAGTCACAGGGACTACGGCAGATACGCAGTATTTT.